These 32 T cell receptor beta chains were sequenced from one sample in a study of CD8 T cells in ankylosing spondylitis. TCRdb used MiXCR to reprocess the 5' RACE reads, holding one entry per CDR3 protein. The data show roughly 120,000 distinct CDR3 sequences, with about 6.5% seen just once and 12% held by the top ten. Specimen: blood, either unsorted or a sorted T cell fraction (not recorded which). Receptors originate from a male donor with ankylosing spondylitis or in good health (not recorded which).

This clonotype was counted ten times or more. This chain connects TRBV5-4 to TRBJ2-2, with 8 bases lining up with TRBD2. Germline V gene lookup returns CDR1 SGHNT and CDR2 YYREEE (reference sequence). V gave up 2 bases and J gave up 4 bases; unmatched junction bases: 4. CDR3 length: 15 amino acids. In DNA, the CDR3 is TGTGCCAGCAGCTTCGGGGGGGCCGTCACCGGGGAGCTGTTTTTT. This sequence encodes CASSFGGAVTGELFF.

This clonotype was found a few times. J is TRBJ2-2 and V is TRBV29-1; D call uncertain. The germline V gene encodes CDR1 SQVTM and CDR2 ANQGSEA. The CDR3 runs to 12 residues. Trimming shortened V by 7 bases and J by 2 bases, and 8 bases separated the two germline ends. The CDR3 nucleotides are TGCAGCGGCCGAGTAAACACCGGGGAGCTGTTTTTT. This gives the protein CSGRVNTGELFF.

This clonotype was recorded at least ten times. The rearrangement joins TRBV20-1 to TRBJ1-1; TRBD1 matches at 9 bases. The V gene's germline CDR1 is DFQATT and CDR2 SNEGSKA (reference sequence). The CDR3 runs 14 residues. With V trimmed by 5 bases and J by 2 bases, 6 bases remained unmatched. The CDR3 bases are TGCAGTGCTGGGGGGACAGGGCATAACACTGAAGCTTTCTTT. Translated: CSAGGTGHNTEAFF.

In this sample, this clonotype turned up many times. Written as DNA, the CDR3 is TGCAGTGCCCGTCGGGCTAGCGGGGGACAGCTGGTAGATACGCAGTATTTT. Amino acids: CSARRASGGQLVDTQYF. The rearrangement links TRBV20-1 to TRBJ2-3, with 10 bases fitting TRBD2. Trimming took 6 bases from V and 5 from J; bases not matched to a gene: 17. Per the germline V gene, CDR1 is DFQATT and CDR2 is SNEGSKA (reference sequence). The CDR3 consists of 17 residues.

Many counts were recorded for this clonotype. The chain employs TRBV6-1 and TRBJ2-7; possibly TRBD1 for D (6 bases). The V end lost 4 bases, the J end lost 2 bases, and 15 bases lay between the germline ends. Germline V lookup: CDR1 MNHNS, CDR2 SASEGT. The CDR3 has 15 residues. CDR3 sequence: CASSASLGAPYEQYF. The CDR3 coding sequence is TGTGCCAGCAGTGCCTCCCTGGGGGCCCCCTACGAGCAGTACTTC.

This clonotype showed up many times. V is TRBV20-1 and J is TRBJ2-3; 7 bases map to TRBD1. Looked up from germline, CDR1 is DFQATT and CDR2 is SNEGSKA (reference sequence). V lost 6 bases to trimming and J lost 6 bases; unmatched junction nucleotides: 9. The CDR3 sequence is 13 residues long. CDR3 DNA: TGCAGTGCCACAGACAGGGTTCGGGATACGCAGTATTTT. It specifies CSATDRVRDTQYF.

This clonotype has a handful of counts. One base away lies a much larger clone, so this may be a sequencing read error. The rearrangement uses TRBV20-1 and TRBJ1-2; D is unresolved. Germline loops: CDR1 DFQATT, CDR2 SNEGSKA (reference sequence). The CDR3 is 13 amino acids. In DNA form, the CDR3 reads TGCAGTGCTACCCAACAGCGCATATATGGCTACCCCTTC. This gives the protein CSATQQRIYGYPF.

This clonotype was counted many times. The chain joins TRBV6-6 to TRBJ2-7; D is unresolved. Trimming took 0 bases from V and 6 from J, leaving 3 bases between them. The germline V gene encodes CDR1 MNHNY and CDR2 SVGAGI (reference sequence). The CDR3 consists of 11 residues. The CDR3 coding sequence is TGTGCCAGCAGTTACTCTTCCGAGCAGTACTTC. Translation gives CASSYSSEQYF.

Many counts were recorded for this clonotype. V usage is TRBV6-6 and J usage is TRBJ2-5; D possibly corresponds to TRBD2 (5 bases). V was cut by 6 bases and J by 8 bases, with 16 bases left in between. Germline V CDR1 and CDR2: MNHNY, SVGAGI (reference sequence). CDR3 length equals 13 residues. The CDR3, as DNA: TGTGCCAGCAGGGAGGACGGAAGCCAAACCCAGTACTTC. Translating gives CASREDGSQTQYF.

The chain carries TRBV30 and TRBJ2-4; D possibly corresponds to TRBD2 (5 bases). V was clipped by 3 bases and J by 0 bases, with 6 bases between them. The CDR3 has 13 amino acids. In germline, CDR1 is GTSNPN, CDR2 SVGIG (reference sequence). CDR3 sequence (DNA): TGTGCCTGGAGAGGACTAGCCAAAAACATTCAGTACTTC. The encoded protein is CAWRGLAKNIQYF. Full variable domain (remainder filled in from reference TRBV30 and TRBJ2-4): SQTIHQWPATLVQPVGSPLSLECTVEGTSNPNLYWYRQAAGRGLQLLFYSVGIGQISSEVPQNLSASRPQDRQFILSSKKLLLSDSGFYLCAWRGLAKNIQYFGAGTRLSVL.

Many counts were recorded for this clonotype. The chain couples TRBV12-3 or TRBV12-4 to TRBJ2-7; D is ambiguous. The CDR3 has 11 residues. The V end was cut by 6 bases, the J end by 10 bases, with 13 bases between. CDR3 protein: CASSPMGIQYF. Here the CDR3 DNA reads TGTGCCAGCAGCCCTATGGGAATTCAGTACTTC.

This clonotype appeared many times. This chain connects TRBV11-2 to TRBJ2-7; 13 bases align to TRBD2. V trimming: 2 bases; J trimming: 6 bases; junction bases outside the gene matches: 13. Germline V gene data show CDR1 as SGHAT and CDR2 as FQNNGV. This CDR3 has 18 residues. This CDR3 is CASSLLSGLAGSGSEQYF. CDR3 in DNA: TGTGCCAGCAGCTTATTGTCGGGACTAGCGGGATCGGGCTCCGAGCAGTACTTC.

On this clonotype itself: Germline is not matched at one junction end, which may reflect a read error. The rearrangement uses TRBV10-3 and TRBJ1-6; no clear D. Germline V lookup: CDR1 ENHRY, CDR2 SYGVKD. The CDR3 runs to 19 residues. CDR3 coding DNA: TGTACCATCAGTTTAGAGTTTGAGGCAGCTCATTCCGGGAATTCACCCCTCCACTTT. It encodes CTISLEFEAAHSGNSPLHF.

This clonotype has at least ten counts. CDR3 protein: CSATGPGGTEAFF. CDR3 DNA: TGCAGTGCTACCGGACCCGGGGGCACTGAAGCTTTCTTT. This chain connects TRBV20-1 to TRBJ1-1; weak D call: TRBD1 (5 bases). CDR1 and CDR2 from the germline V gene are DFQATT and SNEGSKA (reference sequence). Deletions cut 4 bases from V and 4 bases from J, with 13 bases between. The CDR3 consists of 13 residues.

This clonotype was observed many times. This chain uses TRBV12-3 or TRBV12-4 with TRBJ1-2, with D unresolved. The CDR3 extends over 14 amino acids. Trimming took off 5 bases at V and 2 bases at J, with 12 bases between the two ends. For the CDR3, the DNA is TGTGCCAGCAGTGCAGGAGAACCCAACTATGGCTACACCTTC. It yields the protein CASSAGEPNYGYTF.

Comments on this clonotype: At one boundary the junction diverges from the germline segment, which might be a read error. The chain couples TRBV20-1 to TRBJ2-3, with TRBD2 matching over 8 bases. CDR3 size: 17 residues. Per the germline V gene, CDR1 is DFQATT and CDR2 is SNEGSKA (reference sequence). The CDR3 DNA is TGCTGTGCTAGGGGTATCTTAGCGGGGTTAAGCACAGATACGCAGTATTTT. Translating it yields CCARGILAGLSTDTQYF.

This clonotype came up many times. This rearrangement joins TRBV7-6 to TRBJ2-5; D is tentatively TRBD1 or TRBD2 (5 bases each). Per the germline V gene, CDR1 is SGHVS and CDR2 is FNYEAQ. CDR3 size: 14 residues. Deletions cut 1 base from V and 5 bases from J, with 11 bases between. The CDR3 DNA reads TGTGCCAGCAGCTTAGGGCAGGGAGTGGAGACCCAGTACTTC. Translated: CASSLGQGVETQYF.

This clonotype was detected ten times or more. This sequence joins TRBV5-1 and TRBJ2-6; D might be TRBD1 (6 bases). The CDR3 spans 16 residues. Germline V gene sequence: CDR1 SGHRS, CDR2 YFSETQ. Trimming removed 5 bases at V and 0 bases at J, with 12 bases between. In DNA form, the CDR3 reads TGCGCCAGCAGTGGACAGCTATTCTCTGGGGCCAACGTCCTGACTTTC. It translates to CASSGQLFSGANVLTF.

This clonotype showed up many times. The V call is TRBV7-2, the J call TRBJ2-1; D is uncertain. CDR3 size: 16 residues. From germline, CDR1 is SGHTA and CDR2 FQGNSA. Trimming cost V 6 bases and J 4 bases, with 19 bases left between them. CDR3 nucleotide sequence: TGTGCCAGCAGTTTGAACTCGAGGCACCTATACAATGAGCAGTTCTTC. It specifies CASSLNSRHLYNEQFF.

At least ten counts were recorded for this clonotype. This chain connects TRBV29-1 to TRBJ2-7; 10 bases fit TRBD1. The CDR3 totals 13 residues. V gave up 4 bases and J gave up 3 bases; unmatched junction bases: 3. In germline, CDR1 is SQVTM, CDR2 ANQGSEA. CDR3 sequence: CSVARDRGYEQYF. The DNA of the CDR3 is TGCAGCGTTGCCCGGGACAGGGGCTACGAGCAGTACTTC.

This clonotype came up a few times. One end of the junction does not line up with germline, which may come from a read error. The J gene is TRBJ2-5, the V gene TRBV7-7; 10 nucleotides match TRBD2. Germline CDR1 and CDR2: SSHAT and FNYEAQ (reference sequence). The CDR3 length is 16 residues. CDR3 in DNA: TGTGCTAGCAGCCCAAGACTAGCGGGCAAACAAGAGACCCAGTACTTC. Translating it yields CASSPRLAGKQETQYF.

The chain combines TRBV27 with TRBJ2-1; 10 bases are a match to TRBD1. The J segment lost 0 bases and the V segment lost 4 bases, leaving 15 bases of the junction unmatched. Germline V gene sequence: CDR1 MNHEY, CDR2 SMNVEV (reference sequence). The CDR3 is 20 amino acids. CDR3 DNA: TGTGCCAGCAGTTCCATTCGGACAGGGGGGCCTTGGAGCTCCTACAATGAGCAGTTCTTC. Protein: CASSSIRTGGPWSSYNEQFF.

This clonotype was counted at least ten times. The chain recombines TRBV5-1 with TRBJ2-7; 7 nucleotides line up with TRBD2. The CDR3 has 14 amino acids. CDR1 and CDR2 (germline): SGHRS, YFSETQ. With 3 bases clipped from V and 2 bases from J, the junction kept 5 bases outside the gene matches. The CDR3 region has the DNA TGCGCCAGCAGCTCGAGCGGGGTTGCCTACGAGCAGTACTTC. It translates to CASSSSGVAYEQYF.

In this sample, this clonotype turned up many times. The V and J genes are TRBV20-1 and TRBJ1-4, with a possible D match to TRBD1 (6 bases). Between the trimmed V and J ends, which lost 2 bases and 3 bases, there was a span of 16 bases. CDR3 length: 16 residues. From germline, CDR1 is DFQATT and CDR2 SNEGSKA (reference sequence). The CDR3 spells CSARRGGDPANEKLFF. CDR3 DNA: TGCAGTGCTAGACGAGGGGGAGACCCCGCTAATGAAAAACTGTTTTTT.

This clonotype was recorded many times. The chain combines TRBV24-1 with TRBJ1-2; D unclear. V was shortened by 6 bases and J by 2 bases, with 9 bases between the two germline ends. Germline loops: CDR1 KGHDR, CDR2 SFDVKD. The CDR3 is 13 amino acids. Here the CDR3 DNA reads TGTGCCACCAGTTCCCAAGACAACTATGGCTACACCTTC. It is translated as CATSSQDNYGYTF.

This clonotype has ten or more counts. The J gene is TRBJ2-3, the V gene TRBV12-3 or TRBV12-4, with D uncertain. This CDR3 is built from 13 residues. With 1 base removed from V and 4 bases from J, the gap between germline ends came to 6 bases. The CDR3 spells CASSLGIPDTQYF. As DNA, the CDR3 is TGTGCCAGCAGTTTAGGTATTCCAGATACGCAGTATTTT.

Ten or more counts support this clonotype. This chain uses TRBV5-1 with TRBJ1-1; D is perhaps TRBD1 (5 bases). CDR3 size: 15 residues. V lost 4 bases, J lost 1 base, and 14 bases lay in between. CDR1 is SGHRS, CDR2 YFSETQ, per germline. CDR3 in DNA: TGCGCCAGCAGCCCAGACGGGCAGGGGAACACTGAAGCTTTCTTT. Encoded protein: CASSPDGQGNTEAFF.

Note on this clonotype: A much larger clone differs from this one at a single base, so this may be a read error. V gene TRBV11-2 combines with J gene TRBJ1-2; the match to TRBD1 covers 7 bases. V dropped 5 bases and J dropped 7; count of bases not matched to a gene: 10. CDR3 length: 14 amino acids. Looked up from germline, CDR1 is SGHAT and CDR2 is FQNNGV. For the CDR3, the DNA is TGTGCCAGCAGCACCCCGGGACAGCCCTGTGGCTACACCTTC. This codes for CASSTPGQPCGYTF.

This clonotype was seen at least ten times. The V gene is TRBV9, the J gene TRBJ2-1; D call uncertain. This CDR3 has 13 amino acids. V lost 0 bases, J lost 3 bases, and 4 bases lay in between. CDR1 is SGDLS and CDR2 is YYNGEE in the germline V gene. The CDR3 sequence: CASSVAGYNEQFF. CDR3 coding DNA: TGTGCCAGCAGCGTAGCGGGCTACAATGAGCAGTTCTTC.

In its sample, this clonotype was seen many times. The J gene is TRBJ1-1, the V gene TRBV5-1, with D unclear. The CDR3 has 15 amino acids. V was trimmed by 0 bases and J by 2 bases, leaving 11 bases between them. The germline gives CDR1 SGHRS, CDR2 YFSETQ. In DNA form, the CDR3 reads TGCGCCAGCAGCTTGGGCGTTGCCGCAAACACTGAAGCTTTCTTT. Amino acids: CASSLGVAANTEAFF. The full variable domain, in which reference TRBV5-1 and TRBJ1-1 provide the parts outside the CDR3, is KAGVTQTPRYLIKTRGQQVTLSCSPISGHRSVSWYQQTPGQGLQFLFEYFSETQRNKGNFPGRFSGRQFSNSRSEMNVSTLELGDSALYLCASSLGVAANTEAFFGQGTRLTVV.

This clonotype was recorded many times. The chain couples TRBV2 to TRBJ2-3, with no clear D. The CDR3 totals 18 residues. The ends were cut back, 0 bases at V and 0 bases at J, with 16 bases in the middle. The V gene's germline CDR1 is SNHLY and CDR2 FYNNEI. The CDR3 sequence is CASSEAPLVGISTDTQYF. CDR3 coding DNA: TGTGCCAGCAGTGAAGCGCCTCTGGTGGGGATAAGCACAGATACGCAGTATTTT.

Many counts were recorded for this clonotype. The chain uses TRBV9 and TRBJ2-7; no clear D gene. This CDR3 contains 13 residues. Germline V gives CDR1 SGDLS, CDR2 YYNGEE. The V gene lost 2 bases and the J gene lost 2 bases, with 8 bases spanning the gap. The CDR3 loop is CASSVDQAYEQYF. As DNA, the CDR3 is TGTGCCAGCAGCGTCGACCAAGCCTACGAGCAGTACTTC.